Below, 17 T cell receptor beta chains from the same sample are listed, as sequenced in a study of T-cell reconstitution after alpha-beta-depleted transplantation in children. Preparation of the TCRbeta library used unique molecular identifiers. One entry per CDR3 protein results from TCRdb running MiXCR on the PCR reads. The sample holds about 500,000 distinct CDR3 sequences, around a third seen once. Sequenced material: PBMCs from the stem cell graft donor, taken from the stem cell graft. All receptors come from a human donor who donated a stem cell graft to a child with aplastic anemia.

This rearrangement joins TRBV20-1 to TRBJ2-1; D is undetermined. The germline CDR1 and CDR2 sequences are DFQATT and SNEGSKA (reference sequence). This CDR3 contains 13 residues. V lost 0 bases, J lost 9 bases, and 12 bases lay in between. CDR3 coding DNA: TGCAGTGCTAGAGAGAATTTAGTGGGTGAGCAGTTCTTC. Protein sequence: CSARENLVGEQFF.

The DNA of the CDR3 is TGTGCCAGCAGTCGAAGACAGGCCGTGACGAATGAAAAACTGTTTTTT. Protein: CASSRRQAVTNEKLFF. The rearrangement uses TRBV12-3 or TRBV12-4 and TRBJ1-4; D might be TRBD1 (6 bases). V lost 5 bases and J 5 bases, leaving 18 bases between the germline ends. This CDR3 comprises 16 residues.

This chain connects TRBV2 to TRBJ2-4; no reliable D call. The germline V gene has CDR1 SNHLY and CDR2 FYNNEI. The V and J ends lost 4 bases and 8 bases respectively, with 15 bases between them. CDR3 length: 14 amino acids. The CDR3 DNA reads TGTGCCAGCAGTGTAGGCGGATCCGTGGACATTCAGTACTTC. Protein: CASSVGGSVDIQYF.

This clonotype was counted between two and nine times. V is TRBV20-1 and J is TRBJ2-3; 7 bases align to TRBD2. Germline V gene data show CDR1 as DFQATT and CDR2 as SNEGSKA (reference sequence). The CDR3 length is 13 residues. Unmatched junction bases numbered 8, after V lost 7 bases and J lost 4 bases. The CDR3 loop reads CSVGEGHPDTQYF. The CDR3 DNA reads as TGCAGTGTGGGGGAGGGCCATCCAGATACGCAGTATTTT.

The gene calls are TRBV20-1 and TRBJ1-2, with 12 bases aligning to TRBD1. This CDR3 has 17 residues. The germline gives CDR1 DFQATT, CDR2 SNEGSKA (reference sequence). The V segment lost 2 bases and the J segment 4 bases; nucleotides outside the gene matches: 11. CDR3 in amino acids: CSARKGGQGAVGYGYTF. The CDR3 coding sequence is TGCAGTGCTAGAAAGGGGGGACAGGGGGCTGTTGGCTATGGCTACACCTTC.

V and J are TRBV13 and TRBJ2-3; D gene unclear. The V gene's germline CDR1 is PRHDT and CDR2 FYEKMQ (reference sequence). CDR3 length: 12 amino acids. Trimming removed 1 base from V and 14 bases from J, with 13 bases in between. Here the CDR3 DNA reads TGTGCCAGCAGCTTAGAACTAAAAAGGCGGTATTTT. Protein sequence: CASSLELKRRYF.

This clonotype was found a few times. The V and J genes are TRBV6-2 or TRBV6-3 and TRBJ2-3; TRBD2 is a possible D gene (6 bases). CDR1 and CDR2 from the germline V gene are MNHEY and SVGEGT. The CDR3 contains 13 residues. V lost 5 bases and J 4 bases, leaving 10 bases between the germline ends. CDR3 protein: CASSPRESDTQYF. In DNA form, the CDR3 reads TGTGCCAGCAGTCCTCGGGAGTCAGATACGCAGTATTTT.

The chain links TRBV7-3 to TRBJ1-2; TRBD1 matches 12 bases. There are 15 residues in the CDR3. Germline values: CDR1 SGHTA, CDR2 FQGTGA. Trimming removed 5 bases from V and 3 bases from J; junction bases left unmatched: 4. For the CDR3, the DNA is TGTGCCAGCAGCCAGGGGACAGGGGGCGACTATGGCTACACCTTC. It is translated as CASSQGTGGDYGYTF.

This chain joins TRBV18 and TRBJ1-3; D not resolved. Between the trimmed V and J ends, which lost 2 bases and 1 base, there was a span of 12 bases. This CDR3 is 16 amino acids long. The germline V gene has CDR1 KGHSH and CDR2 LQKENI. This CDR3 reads CASSPIVVSSGNTIYF. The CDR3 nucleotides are TGTGCCAGCTCACCAATCGTTGTATCATCTGGAAACACCATATATTTT.

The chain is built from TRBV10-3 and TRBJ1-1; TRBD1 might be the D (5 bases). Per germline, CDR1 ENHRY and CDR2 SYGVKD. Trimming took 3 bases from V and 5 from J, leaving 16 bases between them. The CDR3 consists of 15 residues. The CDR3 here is CAISDSGKGRTEAFF. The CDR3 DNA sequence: TGTGCCATCAGTGATTCAGGGAAGGGTAGAACTGAAGCTTTCTTT.

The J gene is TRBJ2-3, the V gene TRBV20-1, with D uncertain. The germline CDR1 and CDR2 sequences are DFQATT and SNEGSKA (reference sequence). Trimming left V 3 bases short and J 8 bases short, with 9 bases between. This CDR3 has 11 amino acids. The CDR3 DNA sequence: TGCAGTGCTAGTCCGAGTGGTACGCAGTATTTT. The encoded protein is CSASPSGTQYF.

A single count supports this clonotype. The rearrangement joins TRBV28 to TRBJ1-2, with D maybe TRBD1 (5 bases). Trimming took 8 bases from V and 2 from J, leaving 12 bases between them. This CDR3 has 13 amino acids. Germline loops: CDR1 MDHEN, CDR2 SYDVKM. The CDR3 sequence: CASYEGTNYGYTF. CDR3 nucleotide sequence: TGTGCCAGCTATGAGGGGACCAACTATGGCTACACCTTC.

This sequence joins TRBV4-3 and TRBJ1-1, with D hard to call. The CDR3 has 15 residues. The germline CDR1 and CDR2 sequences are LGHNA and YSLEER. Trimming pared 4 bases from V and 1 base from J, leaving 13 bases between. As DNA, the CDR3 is TGCGCCAGCAGCCTCAAGCATTCAGGGAACACTGAAGCTTTCTTT. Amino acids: CASSLKHSGNTEAFF.

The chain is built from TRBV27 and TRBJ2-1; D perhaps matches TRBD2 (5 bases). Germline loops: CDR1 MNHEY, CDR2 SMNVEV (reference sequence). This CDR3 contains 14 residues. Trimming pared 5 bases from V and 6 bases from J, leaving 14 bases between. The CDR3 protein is CASSKRTMPNEQFF. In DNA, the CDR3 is TGTGCCAGCAGTAAGCGGACCATGCCCAATGAGCAGTTCTTC.

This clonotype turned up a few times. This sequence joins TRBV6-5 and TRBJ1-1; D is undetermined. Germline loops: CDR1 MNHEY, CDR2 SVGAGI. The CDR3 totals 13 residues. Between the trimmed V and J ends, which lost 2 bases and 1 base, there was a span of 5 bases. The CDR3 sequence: CASSYNTNTEAFF. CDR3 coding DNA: TGTGCCAGCAGTTACAACACGAACACTGAAGCTTTCTTT.

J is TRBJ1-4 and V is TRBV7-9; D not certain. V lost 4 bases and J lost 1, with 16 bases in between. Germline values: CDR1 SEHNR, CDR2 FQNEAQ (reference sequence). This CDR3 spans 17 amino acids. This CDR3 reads CASSSTYTGQTNEKLFF. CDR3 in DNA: TGTGCCAGCAGCTCCACCTACACGGGCCAAACTAATGAAAAACTGTTTTTT.

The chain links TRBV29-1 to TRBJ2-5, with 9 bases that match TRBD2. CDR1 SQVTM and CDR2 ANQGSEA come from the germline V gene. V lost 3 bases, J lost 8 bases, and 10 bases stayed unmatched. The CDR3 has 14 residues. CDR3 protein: CSVDEVAGVGTQYF. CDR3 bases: TGCAGCGTTGACGAGGTAGCGGGAGTAGGAACCCAGTACTTC.